This T cell receptor (beta chain) was sequenced during a study of immune characterization of retroperitoneal liposarcoma. TCRdb processed the PCR reads anew with MiXCR; each CDR3 protein has one entry. Here the sample spans more than 9,000 distinct CDR3 sequences, around a third being singletons. The CDR3 extends over 15 amino acids. The germline V gene encodes CDR1 MNHEY and CDR2 SMNVEV (reference sequence). The V segment lost 0 bases and the J segment 5 bases; nucleotides outside the gene matches: 6. Source material: tumor tissue. This TCR derives from a male donor with retroperitoneal liposarcoma. This chain links TRBV27 with TRBJ2-5, with TRBD1 matching 7 bases. CDR3 sequence (DNA): TGTGCCAGCAGTTTATCGAAGGGGGCTGAGGAGACCCAGTACTTC. It yields the protein CASSLSKGAEETQYF.